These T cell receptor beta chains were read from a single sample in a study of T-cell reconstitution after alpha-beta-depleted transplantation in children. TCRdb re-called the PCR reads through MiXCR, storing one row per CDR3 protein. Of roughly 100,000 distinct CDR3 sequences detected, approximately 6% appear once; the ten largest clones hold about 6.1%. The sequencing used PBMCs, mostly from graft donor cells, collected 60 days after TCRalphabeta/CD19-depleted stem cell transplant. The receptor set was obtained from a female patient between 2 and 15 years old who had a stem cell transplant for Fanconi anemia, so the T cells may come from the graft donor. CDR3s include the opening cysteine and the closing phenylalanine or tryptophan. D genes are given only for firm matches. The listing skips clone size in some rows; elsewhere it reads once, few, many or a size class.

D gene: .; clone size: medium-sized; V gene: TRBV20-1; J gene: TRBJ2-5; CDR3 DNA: TGCAGTGCTAGAGTATCCAACAGGGTCCAAGAGACCCAGTACTTC; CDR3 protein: CSARVSNRVQETQYF
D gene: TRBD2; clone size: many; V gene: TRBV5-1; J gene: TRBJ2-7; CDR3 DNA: TGCGCCAGCAGCGTTCGAAGCGGGGGGCACTACGAGCAGTACTTC; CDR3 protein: CASSVRSGGHYEQYF
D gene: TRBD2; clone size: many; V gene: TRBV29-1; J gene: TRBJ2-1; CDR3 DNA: TGCAGCGTTGACAGTTTCGGGACTAGCGGATTCAATGAGCAGTTCTTC; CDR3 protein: CSVDSFGTSGFNEQFF
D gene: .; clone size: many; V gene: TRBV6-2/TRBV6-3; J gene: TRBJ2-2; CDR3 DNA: TGTGCCAGCAGTGACACCGGGGAGCTGTTTTTT; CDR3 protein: CASSDTGELFF
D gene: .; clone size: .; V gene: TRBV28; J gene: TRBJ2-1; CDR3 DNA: TGTGCCAGCAGTTCCCCCCTGGCTAGCTCCTACAATGAGCAGTTCTTC; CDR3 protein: CASSSPLASSYNEQFF
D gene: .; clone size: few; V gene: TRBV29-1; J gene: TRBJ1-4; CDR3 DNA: TGCAGCGTTGAAGATCAGGCAACTAATGAAAAACTGTTTTTT; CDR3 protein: CSVEDQATNEKLFF
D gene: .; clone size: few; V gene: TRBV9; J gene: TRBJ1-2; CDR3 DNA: TGTGCCAGCAGCCGTCCCGGGTTTGGCTACACCTTC; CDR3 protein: CASSRPGFGYTF
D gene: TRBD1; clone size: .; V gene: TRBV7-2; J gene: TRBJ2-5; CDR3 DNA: TGTGCCAGCAGCTTAGTGGCAGGGGGACCCTTCCAAGAGACCCAGTACTTC; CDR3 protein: CASSLVAGGPFQETQYF
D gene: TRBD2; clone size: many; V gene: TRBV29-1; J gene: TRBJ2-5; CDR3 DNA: TGCAGCGTTGGGCCCCGGGTCGGGGGGCAAGAGACCCAGTACTTC; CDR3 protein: CSVGPRVGGQETQYF
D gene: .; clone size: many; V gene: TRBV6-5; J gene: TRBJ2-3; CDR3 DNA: TGTGCCAGCAGTTTCGGGATTAGCACAGATACGCAGTATTTT; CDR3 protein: CASSFGISTDTQYF
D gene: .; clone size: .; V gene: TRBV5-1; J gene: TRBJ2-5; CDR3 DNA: TGCGCCAGCAGCTCGTCAGGAACAGGGTCGGGAGAGACCCAGTACTTC; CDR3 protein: CASSSSGTGSGETQYF
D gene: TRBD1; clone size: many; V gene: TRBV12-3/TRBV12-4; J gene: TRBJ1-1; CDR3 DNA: TGTGCCAGCAGTGGGACAGGGTGGTTGGGGACTGAAGCTTTCTTT; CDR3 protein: CASSGTGWLGTEAFF
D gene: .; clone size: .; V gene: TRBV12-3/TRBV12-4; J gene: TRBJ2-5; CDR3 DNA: TGTGCCTTCTGTGCCCAGGAGACCCAGTACTTC; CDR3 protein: CAFCAQETQYF
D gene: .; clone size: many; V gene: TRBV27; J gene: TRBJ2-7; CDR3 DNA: TGTGCCAGCAGCTCACAGGGAATGGGGACCTACGAGCAGTACTTC; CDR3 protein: CASSSQGMGTYEQYF
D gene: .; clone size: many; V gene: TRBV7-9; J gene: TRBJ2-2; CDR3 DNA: TGTGCCAGCAGCTTTGTTTCAGGAACTACCGGGGAGCTGTTTTTT; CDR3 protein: CASSFVSGTTGELFF
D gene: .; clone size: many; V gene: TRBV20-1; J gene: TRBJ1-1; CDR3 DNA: TGCAGTGCCAAGCCGACTATAAACACTGAAGCTTTCTTT; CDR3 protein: CSAKPTINTEAFF
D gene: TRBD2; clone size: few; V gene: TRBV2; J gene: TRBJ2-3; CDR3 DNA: TGTGCCAGCAGAGCGGGATCCTCGACAGATACGCAGTATTTT; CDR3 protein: CASRAGSSTDTQYF
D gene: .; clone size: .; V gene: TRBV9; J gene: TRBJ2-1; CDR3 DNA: TGTGCCAGCAGCGTAGCCCCCTACAATGAGCAGTTCTTC; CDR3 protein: CASSVAPYNEQFF
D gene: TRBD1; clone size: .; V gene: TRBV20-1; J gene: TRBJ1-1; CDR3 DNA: TGCAGTGCTAGACGGACAGGGAACACTGAAGCTTTCTTT; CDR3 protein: CSARRTGNTEAFF
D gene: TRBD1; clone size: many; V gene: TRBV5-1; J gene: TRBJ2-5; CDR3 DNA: TGCGCCAGCAGCCCCCGGACAGGGTCCTCTCTTCAAGAGACCCAGTACTTC; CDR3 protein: CASSPRTGSSLQETQYF
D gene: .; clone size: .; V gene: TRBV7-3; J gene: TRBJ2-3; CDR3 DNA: TGTGCCAGCAGCTCCTATCGTCCAGATACGCAGTATTTT; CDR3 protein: CASSSYRPDTQYF
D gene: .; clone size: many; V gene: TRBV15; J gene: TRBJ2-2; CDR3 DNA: TGTGCCACCAGCAGAGATCTCAGCGGGGAGCTGTTTTTT; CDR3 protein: CATSRDLSGELFF
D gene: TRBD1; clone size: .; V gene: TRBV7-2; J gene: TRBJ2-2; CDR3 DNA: TGTGCCAGCAGCCGGGACAGGTGGGCCGGGGAGCTGTTTTTT; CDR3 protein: CASSRDRWAGELFF
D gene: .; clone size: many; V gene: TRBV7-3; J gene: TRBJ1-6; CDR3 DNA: TGTGCCAGCAGCTTATGGGGCTCCTATAATTCACCCCTCCACTTT; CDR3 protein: CASSLWGSYNSPLHF
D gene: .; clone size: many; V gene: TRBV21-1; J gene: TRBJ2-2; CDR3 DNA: TGTGCCAGCAGCAAACTTGCCCCGGGGGGGGACGGCGGGGAGCTGTTTTTT; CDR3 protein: CASSKLAPGGDGGELFF
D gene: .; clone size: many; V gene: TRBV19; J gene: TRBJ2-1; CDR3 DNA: TGTGCCAGTGAAAACTATGAGCAGTTCTTC; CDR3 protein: CASENYEQFF
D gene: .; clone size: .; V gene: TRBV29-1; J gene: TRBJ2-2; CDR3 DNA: TGCAGCGTTGACGAGGACAACACCGGGGAGCTGTTTTTT; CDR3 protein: CSVDEDNTGELFF
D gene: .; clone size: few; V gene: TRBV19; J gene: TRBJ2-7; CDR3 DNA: TGTGCCAGTAGACCTATCGGGAGACCCTACGAGCAGTACTTC; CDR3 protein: CASRPIGRPYEQYF
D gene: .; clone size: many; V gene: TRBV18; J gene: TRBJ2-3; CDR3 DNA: TGTGCCAGCTCACCTAGCACAGATACGCAGTATTTT; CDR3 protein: CASSPSTDTQYF
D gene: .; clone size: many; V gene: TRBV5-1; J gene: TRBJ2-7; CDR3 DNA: TGCGCCAGCAGCTTATCGGGAAAGGGTCCCTACGAGCAGTACTTC; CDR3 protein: CASSLSGKGPYEQYF
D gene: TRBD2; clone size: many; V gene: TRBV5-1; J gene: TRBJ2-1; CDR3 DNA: TGCGCCAGCAGCTTGGAGTCTAGCGGGAGGTCTGAGCAGTTCTTC; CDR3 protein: CASSLESSGRSEQFF
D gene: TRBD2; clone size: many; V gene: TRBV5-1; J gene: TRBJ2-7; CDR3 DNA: TGCGCCAGCAGCGCGCAAGGGACTATCGTGTTCGACGAGCAGTACTTC; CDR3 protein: CASSAQGTIVFDEQYF
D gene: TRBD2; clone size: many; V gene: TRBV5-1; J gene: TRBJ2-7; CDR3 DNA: TGCGCCAGCAGCTTGGAACTAGCGGGAGGCTCCTACGAGCAGTACTTC; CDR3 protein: CASSLELAGGSYEQYF
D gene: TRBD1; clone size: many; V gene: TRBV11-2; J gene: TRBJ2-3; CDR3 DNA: TGTGCCAGCAGCTTATTTTGGCCTGTGGCAGGGGGCGCCCCAGATACGCAGTATTTT; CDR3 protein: CASSLFWPVAGGAPDTQYF
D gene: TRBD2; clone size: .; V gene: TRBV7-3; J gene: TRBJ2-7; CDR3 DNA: TGTGCCAGCAGTCGTAGCGGGATCAATTGGGCCTTCTACGAGCAGTACTTC; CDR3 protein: CASSRSGINWAFYEQYF
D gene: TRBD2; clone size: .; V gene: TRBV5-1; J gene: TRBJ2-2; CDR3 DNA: TGCGCCAGCAGCCGGGAGGGGATCACCGGGGAGCTGTTTTTT; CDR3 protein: CASSREGITGELFF
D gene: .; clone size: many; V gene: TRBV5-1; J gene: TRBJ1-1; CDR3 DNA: TGCGCCAGCAGCTTGGGTTCGGGTTTCCACACTGAAGCTTTCTTT; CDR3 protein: CASSLGSGFHTEAFF
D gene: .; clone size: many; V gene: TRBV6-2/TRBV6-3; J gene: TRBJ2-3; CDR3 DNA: TGTGCCAGCAGTCCACTTAGGGCAGATACGCAGTATTTT; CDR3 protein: CASSPLRADTQYF
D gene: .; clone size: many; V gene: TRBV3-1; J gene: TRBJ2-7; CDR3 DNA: TGTGCCAGCAGCCAAGATTGGAAGGCCTACGAGCAGTACTTC; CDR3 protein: CASSQDWKAYEQYF
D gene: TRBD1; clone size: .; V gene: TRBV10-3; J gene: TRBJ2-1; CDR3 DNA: TGTGCCATCAGTGAGCGATTATCCGGGACAGGGGGACGCAATGAGCAGTTCTTC; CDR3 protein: CAISERLSGTGGRNEQFF
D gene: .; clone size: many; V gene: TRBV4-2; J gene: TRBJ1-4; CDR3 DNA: TGTGCCAGCAGCCAAGTTTACGGTGATCATTGGGGACGTAATGAAAAACTGTTTTTT; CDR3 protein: CASSQVYGDHWGRNEKLFF
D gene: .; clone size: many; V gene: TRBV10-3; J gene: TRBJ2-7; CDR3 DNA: TGTGCCTCCGATGTAGGTGGATTGGGCTCTAGCGAATCCTACGAGCAGTACTTC; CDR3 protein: CASDVGGLGSSESYEQYF
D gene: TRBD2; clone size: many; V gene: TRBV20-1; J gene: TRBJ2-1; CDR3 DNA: TGCAGTGCTAGCCTAGCGGGTTTCTACAATGAGCAGTTCTTC; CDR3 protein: CSASLAGFYNEQFF
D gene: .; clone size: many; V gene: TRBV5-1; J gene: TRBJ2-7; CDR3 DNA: TGCGCCAGCAGCCCAGGGGACCCCTCCTACGAGCAGTACTTC; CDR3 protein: CASSPGDPSYEQYF
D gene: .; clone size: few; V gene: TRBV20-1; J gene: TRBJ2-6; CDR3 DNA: TGCAGTGCTAGAGGGGGGCGCTCTGGGGCCAACGTCCTGACTTTC; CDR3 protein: CSARGGRSGANVLTF
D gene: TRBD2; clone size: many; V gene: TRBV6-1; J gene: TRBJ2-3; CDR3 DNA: TGTGCCAGCAGTACAGGACTAGCGGGAGGGCCGGATACGCAGTATTTT; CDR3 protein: CASSTGLAGGPDTQYF
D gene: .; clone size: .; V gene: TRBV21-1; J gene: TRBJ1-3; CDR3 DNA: TGTGCCAGCTGCAAAATCCCCTGTGGGGCCTCTGGAAACACCATATATTTT; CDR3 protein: CASCKIPCGASGNTIYF
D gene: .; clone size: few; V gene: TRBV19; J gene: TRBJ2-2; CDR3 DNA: TGTGCCAGTAGCCCCGGGCCACACACCGGGGAGCTGTTTTTT; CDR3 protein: CASSPGPHTGELFF